This T cell receptor beta chain originates from a study of technical replicates of blood from a handful of donors. CDR1 SGHRS and CDR2 YFSETQ come from the germline V gene. V was clipped by 4 bases and J by 2 bases; unmatched bases: 8. CDR3 size: 15 residues. The data were produced by immunoSEQ multiplex PCR, yet TCRdb's version contains in-frame clones alone and is incomplete. The sample lists fewer than 75,000 clones; roughly 88% were seen once. This clone showed up many times. The rearrangement uses TRBV5-1 and TRBJ2-7, with 8 bases fitting TRBD2. What was sequenced was PBMCs. The origin of this receptor is a human donor in good health. Some clones in this sample may be carry-over from other donors' samples. The CDR3 loop is CASSPGTSGTYEQYF. CDR3 bases: TGCGCCAGCAGCCCGGGAACTAGCGGTACCTACGAGCAGTACTTC.